These 27 T cell receptor beta chains came from one sample sequenced in a study of monozygotic twins with inflammatory bowel disease. TCRdb reprocessed the 5' RACE reads and reports one entry per CDR3 protein, with no DNA. Here the sample table reports 150,000 or so distinct CDR3 sequences. The material sequenced was blood. These receptors all come from a human donor with ulcerative colitis or Crohn's disease, or a healthy co-twin of an affected twin (not recorded which).

The chain links TRBV5-1 to TRBJ1-1; as DNA is missing, the TRBD1 call by TCRdb cannot be tested. Germline CDR1 and CDR2: SGHRS and YFSETQ. The CDR3 has 14 amino acids. The CDR3 loop reads CASSFGASNTEAFF.

The V gene is TRBV9, the J gene TRBJ1-1; TCRdb indicates TRBD1, and absent DNA this call remains unverified. The CDR3 extends over 15 amino acids. Germline assignment: CDR1 SGDLS and CDR2 YYNGEE. CDR3 residues: CASSVLRQWDTEAFF. Drawing the rest from reference TRBV9 and TRBJ1-1, the complete variable domain is DSGVTQTPKHLITATGQRVTLRCSPRSGDLSVYWYQQSLDQGLQFLIQYYNGEERAKGNILERFSAQQFPDLHSELNLSSLELGDSALYFCASSVLRQWDTEAFFGQGTRLTVV.

The chain employs TRBV24-1 and TRBJ2-3; absent DNA, TCRdb's TRBD1 call cannot be checked. Germline CDR1 reads KGHDR; CDR2 reads SFDVKD. This CDR3 spans 14 amino acids. The chain's CDR3 is CATSVQGGTDTQYF.

The V call is TRBV29-1, the J call TRBJ1-4; lacking DNA, the TRBD1 call made by TCRdb goes unchecked. Germline assignment: CDR1 SQVTM and CDR2 ANQGSEA. The CDR3 contains 11 residues. This CDR3 reads CSAREGVKLFF.

The V gene is TRBV6-6, the J gene TRBJ2-7; checking the TCRdb D call of TRBD1 is not possible without DNA. The CDR3 loop spans 14 amino acids. Germline CDR1 is MNHNY and CDR2 is SVGAGI (reference sequence). CDR3 amino acids: CASSYVQGGYEQYF.

The V and J genes are TRBV3-1 and TRBJ2-5; the TCRdb call, TRBD2, lacks DNA for checking. Germline V CDR1 and CDR2: LGHDT, YNNKEL (reference sequence). The CDR3 is made up of 17 amino acids. This chain's CDR3 is CASSQGPGTPAQETQYF.

V gene TRBV7-3 combines with J gene TRBJ1-2; with no DNA, the TCRdb D assignment of TRBD1 cannot be verified. The CDR3 totals 14 residues. Germline V CDR1 and CDR2: SGHTA, FQGTGA. CDR3 region: CASSRDRASYGYTF.

The chain joins TRBV20-1 to TRBJ2-7; absent DNA, TCRdb's TRBD2 call cannot be checked. The germline gives CDR1 DFQATT, CDR2 SNEGSKA (reference sequence). There are 13 residues in the CDR3. The CDR3 sequence: CSARGGALIEQYF.

The chain employs TRBV4-2 and TRBJ2-3; TCRdb's assignment of TRBD2 cannot be checked, as there is no DNA. The CDR3 runs 18 residues. CDR1 and CDR2 (germline): LGHNA, YNFKEQ. The CDR3 here is CASSHLRTSGGRRDTQYF.

The chain carries TRBV12-3 or TRBV12-4 and TRBJ2-2; TCRdb's D call of TRBD1 is untestable without DNA. This CDR3 is 15 amino acids long. CDR3 residues: CASSKGGSDTGELFF.

The rearrangement links TRBV7-9 to TRBJ2-1. Germline CDR1 reads SEHNR; CDR2 reads FQNEAQ (reference sequence). The CDR3 length is 16 residues. This CDR3 is CASSLVSGSSYNEQFF. The full variable domain, rest sourced from reference TRBV7-9 and TRBJ2-1, is DTGVSQNPRHKITKRGQNVTFRCDPISEHNRLYWYRQTLGQGPEFLTYFQNEAQLEKSRLLSDRFSAERPKGSFSTLEIQRTEQGDSAMYLCASSLVSGSSYNEQFFGPGTRLTVL.

The chain combines TRBV20-1 with TRBJ2-7; absent DNA, TCRdb's TRBD2 call cannot be checked. Germline values: CDR1 DFQATT, CDR2 SNEGSKA (reference sequence). The CDR3 is 16 amino acids. CDR3 amino acids: CSASPISGGGSQEQYF.

The chain links TRBV19 to TRBJ1-2; TCRdb lists TRBD1, though no DNA is available to test this call. The germline gives CDR1 LNHDA, CDR2 SQIVND (reference sequence). CDR3 size: 14 residues. CDR3 amino acids: CASSTDRAGYGYTF.

The J gene is TRBJ2-2, the V gene TRBV27; TCRdb indicates TRBD1, and absent DNA this call remains unverified. The CDR3 sequence is 18 residues long. Germline V gene data show CDR1 as MNHEY and CDR2 as SMNVEV (reference sequence). The CDR3 region is CASIPRSGQLANTGELFF.

V is TRBV7-9 and J is TRBJ2-2; TCRdb's D call of TRBD2 is untestable without DNA. The germline V gene has CDR1 SEHNR and CDR2 FQNEAQ (reference sequence). The CDR3 covers 15 residues. The CDR3 sequence is CAKTGTSGNTGELFF.

The CDR3 region is CASSPRPSAPSYEQYF. J is TRBJ2-7 and V is TRBV3-1; TCRdb picks TRBD1, but there is no DNA to check that call. Germline V lookup: CDR1 LGHDT, CDR2 YNNKEL (reference sequence). The CDR3 contains 16 residues.

The chain is built from TRBV20-1 and TRBJ1-2; TCRdb outputs TRBD1, but without DNA this stays unchecked. CDR3 length equals 11 residues. Per germline, CDR1 DFQATT and CDR2 SNEGSKA (reference sequence). The CDR3 spells CSAKDSRSYTF.

This chain connects TRBV4-1 to TRBJ2-5; TCRdb proposes TRBD1, but this gene call is untestable without DNA. Per the germline V gene, CDR1 is MGHRA and CDR2 is YSYEKL. This CDR3 contains 13 residues. CDR3: CASSLPGKETQYF.

This chain joins TRBV7-9 and TRBJ2-2; TCRdb indicates TRBD1, and absent DNA this call remains unverified. The CDR3 runs to 17 residues. The V gene's germline CDR1 is SEHNR and CDR2 FQNEAQ (reference sequence). This chain's CDR3 is CASSLVGGVTNTGELFF. The variable domain in full, with the rest retrieved from reference TRBV7-9 and TRBJ2-2, is DTGVSQNPRHKITKRGQNVTFRCDPISEHNRLYWYRQTLGQGPEFLTYFQNEAQLEKSRLLSDRFSAERPKGSFSTLEIQRTEQGDSAMYLCASSLVGGVTNTGELFFGEGSRLTVL.

The genes are TRBV13 and TRBJ1-4. The CDR3 is 15 residues long. Germline V CDR1 and CDR2: PRHDT, FYEKMQ (reference sequence). The CDR3 reads CASSPRTAANEKLFF.

V is TRBV7-2 and J is TRBJ2-1; the D gene TCRdb calls, TRBD2, cannot be checked with no DNA. Germline V CDR1 and CDR2: SGHTA, FQGNSA. The CDR3 is 16 amino acids. CDR3 sequence reads: CASSPGVRGSGHEQFF.

V is TRBV6-5 and J is TRBJ1-5. This CDR3 is 16 amino acids long. The germline gives CDR1 MNHEY, CDR2 SVGAGI. The CDR3 sequence: CASSSGRGANNQPQHF.

V and J are TRBV12-3 or TRBV12-4 and TRBJ1-2; the TCRdb D gene call, TRBD1, has no DNA to confirm it. This CDR3 spans 12 amino acids. The CDR3 region is CAVPRAEGGYTF.

The J gene is TRBJ1-1, the V gene TRBV7-2. The V gene's germline CDR1 is SGHTA and CDR2 FQGNSA. The CDR3 covers 13 residues. CDR3 region: CASTHRRVDEAFF.

The chain has TRBV29-1 and TRBJ2-7; TCRdb's assignment of TRBD2 cannot be checked, as there is no DNA. This CDR3 comprises 15 residues. Germline V gene lookup returns CDR1 SQVTM and CDR2 ANQGSEA. The CDR3 loop is CSVLGGPGGPYEQYF.

This sequence joins TRBV5-1 and TRBJ2-7; lacking DNA, the TRBD1 call made by TCRdb goes unchecked. This CDR3 comprises 14 residues. The germline V gene has CDR1 SGHRS and CDR2 YFSETQ. CDR3 residues: CASRPGTGTYEQYF.

This chain connects TRBV5-1 to TRBJ2-2; TCRdb names TRBD2, which stays unverified in the absence of DNA. CDR3 length: 17 amino acids. Germline V gene lookup returns CDR1 SGHRS and CDR2 YFSETQ. The CDR3 is CASSLSPSVANTGELFF. Full variable domain (remainder filled in from reference TRBV5-1 and TRBJ2-2): KAGVTQTPRYLIKTRGQQVTLSCSPISGHRSVSWYQQTPGQGLQFLFEYFSETQRNKGNFPGRFSGRQFSNSRSEMNVSTLELGDSALYLCASSLSPSVANTGELFFGEGSRLTVL.